This T cell receptor (beta chain) was captured in a study of STAT5B mutations in CD4+ large granular lymphocyte leukemia. Turning to this clone: Its antigen is as yet unknown.

Looked up from germline, CDR1 is MNHEY and CDR2 is SMNVEV (reference sequence). The CDR3 has 16 amino acids. The trim removed 6 bases at V and 9 bases at J, leaving 17 bases unmatched. Assay: immunoSEQ multiplex PCR; the TCRdb copy retains only in-frame clones and omits some. The sample carries about 32,000 clones, 70% to 90% recorded once. General observations from the study: No patients shared main leukemic clonotypes, though 20% to 25% appeared at low frequency elsewhere. TRBV06-family usage was enriched in top patient clones (8/27) versus controls (2/35).

This TCR derives from a human donor in good health. The sequenced sample was CD4+ T cells from blood buffy coats. This rearrangement joins TRBV27 to TRBJ2-1; TRBD2 matches at 7 bases. The CDR3 reads CASRRASGRGSVEQFF. The DNA for the CDR3 is TGTGCCAGCAGGAGGGCTAGCGGCAGAGGATCAGTTGAGCAGTTCTTC.